This TCR beta chain originates from a study of human T cells and chemical hapten exposure. Whole-study context: Sensitization employed 2% DPC on roughly 2 cm by roughly 2 cm of upper inner arm skin. Patients, predominantly female, presented with alopecia areata, totalis or universalis.

TCRdb re-called the RACE reads with MiXCR, one entry per CDR3 protein. Of 85,000 to 95,000 distinct CDR3 sequences listed, about 11% are singletons. This clonotype has more than one count but fewer than ten. Time point denoted: patch test 2, 6 weeks after DPC sensitization. Treatment reported: therapeutic diphenylcyclopropenone sensitization with weekly scalp DPC. There are 17 residues in the CDR3. Trimming cost V 3 bases and J 4 bases, with 21 bases left between them. This clonotype originated in a man aged 40-49 years with alopecia areata. Some clones in this sample may be carry-over from other donors' samples. The rearrangement uses TRBV12-3 or TRBV12-4 and TRBJ2-5; either TRBD1 or TRBD2 may fit D (6 bases each). Sequencing was performed on whole blood, taken in connection with sensitization to the hapten diphenylcyclopropenone (DPC). CDR3 DNA sequence: TGTGCCAGCAGTTTCAGTTCCGGGGGCCCGTTTGTAGAGACCCAGTACTTC. Translated, it gives CASSFSSGGPFVETQYF.